The next 7 T cell receptor beta chains were all read from a single sample in a study of PD-1 blockade in classical Hodgkin lymphoma. TCRdb's copy holds only in-frame clones and misses some; the assay was immunoSEQ multiplex PCR. The profile shows 57,000 or so clones, around 88% of them singletons. Brentuximab vedotin exposure varied among the patients, all of whom had relapsed after autologous stem cell transplantation. The sequenced sample was peripheral blood mononuclear cells (PBMCs), obtained at baseline. These receptors came from a human donor with classical Hodgkin lymphoma.

The genes are TRBV11-2 and TRBJ2-3; D not resolved. Trimming shortened V by 3 bases and J by 2 bases, and 9 bases separated the two germline ends. The CDR3 is 14 residues long. The germline V gene encodes CDR1 SGHAT and CDR2 FQNNGV. The CDR3 here is CASSFQAFTDTQYF. In DNA, the CDR3 is TGTGCCAGCAGCTTTCAGGCGTTCACAGATACGCAGTATTTT. The full variable domain, completed using reference TRBV11-2 and TRBJ2-3, is EAGVAQSPRYKIIEKRQSVAFWCNPISGHATLYWYQQILGQGPKLLIQFQNNGVVDDSQLPKDRFSAERLKGVDSTLKIQPAKLEDSAVYLCASSFQAFTDTQYFGPGTRLTVL.

CDR3 in DNA: TGTGCCTCGACGACTAGCGGGGGAGTCAATCAAGAGACCCAGTACTTC. It codes for CASTTSGGVNQETQYF. The chain has TRBV19 and TRBJ2-5; TRBD2 aligns across 12 bases. The V segment lost 11 bases and the J segment 2 bases; nucleotides outside the gene matches: 12. CDR1 is LNHDA and CDR2 is SQIVND in the germline V gene (reference sequence). This CDR3 comprises 16 residues.

The V gene is TRBV29-1, the J gene TRBJ2-3; D possibly corresponds to TRBD1 (6 bases). Trimming cost V 7 bases and J 3 bases, with 17 bases left between them. This CDR3 has 14 amino acids. The V gene's germline CDR1 is SQVTM and CDR2 ANQGSEA. The CDR3 is CSGSYGQRTDTQYF. CDR3 coding DNA: TGCAGCGGGTCCTACGGACAGCGGACAGATACGCAGTATTTT.

The chain joins TRBV5-1 to TRBJ1-4; D uncertain. The CDR3 loop spans 11 amino acids. Trimming took off 0 bases at V and 10 bases at J, with 4 bases between the two ends. Germline CDR1 is SGHRS and CDR2 is YFSETQ. CDR3 sequence (DNA): TGCGCCAGCAGCTTGGAGGGAAAACTGTTTTTT. Protein product: CASSLEGKLFF.

The V gene is TRBV18, the J gene TRBJ1-6, with D possibly being TRBD1 (5 bases). CDR3 length equals 18 residues. Germline V gives CDR1 KGHSH, CDR2 LQKENI. Between the trimmed V and J ends, which lost 5 bases and 0 bases, there was a span of 17 bases. CDR3 DNA sequence: TGTGCCAGCTCAGTACCAGGGAGACAGAGCTCCTATAATTCACCCCTCCACTTT. Translating gives CASSVPGRQSSYNSPLHF.

CDR3 amino acids: CASSVRVHGLAASYEQYF. The CDR3 nucleotides are TGTGCCAGCAGCGTGCGGGTACACGGACTAGCGGCGTCCTACGAGCAGTACTTC. This rearrangement joins TRBV7-4 to TRBJ2-7; 10 bases are shared with TRBD2. Unmatched junction bases numbered 14, after V lost 5 bases and J lost 1 base. The germline gives CDR1 SGHVT, CDR2 SQSDAQ. The CDR3 has 18 residues.

V is TRBV30 and J is TRBJ2-2; no clear D gene. The CDR3 totals 13 residues. Germline V lookup: CDR1 GTSNPN, CDR2 SVGIG (reference sequence). The ends were cut back, 1 base at V and 5 bases at J, with 8 bases in the middle. This CDR3 is CAWSGVGTGELFF. The CDR3 DNA reads TGTGCCTGGAGTGGGGTAGGGACCGGGGAGCTGTTTTTT.